This is a list of T cell receptor beta chains from one sample in a study of cytomegalovirus exposure and HLA in healthy donors. TCRdb's table, derived via immunoSEQ multiplex PCR, lists solely in-frame clones and lacks some. The repertoire holds around 120,000 clones, with around 88% as singletons. Material for sequencing was PBMCs. The receptors were gathered from a man aged 18 to 29 in good health and CMV-seronegative. The CDR3 runs from the conserved cysteine through the conserved F or W. The D gene is left open where the match is weak. Clone size is given for some rows only: seen once, a few or many times, or a class if the clone is expanded.

D gene	clone size	V gene	J gene	CDR3 protein	CDR3 DNA
.	.	TRBV6-6	TRBJ1-2	CASSYDRRGYGYTF	TGTGCCAGCAGTTACGATCGACGAGGCTATGGCTACACCTTC
TRBD1	few	TRBV4-1	TRBJ1-2	CASSQDIAGGIYGYTF	TGCGCCAGCAGCCAAGATATCGCAGGGGGAATTTATGGCTACACCTTC
.	.	TRBV15	TRBJ2-1	CATSRGGRLAGVNEQFF	TGTGCCACCAGCAGGGGGGGCCGGCTGGCGGGAGTTAATGAGCAGTTCTTC
.	.	TRBV19	TRBJ2-7	CASSYARLSYEQYF	TGTGCCAGTAGCTATGCGAGGTTATCCTACGAGCAGTACTTC
.	.	TRBV6-1	TRBJ2-5	CASSEVFGGGGQAQYF	TGTGCCAGCAGTGAAGTTTTTGGGGGCGGGGGCCAGGCCCAGTACTTC
TRBD1	.	TRBV30	TRBJ1-2	CAWSGTGNYGYTF	TGTGCCTGGAGCGGGACAGGGAACTATGGCTACACCTTC
.	.	TRBV5-8	TRBJ2-2	CASSLGVSPNLGELFF	TGTGCCAGCAGCTTAGGGGTTTCCCCTAACCTCGGGGAGCTGTTTTTT
TRBD2	.	TRBV2	TRBJ2-1	CASSEGVSGSSYNEQFF	TGTGCCAGCAGTGAAGGGGTTAGCGGGAGCTCCTACAATGAGCAGTTCTTC
TRBD1	.	TRBV6-1	TRBJ1-2	CATGQLNYGYTF	TGTGCCACGGGACAGCTTAACTATGGCTACACCTTC
.	.	TRBV28	TRBJ1-2	CASSLNPGEGYTF	TGTGCCAGCAGCCTAAACCCCGGAGAGGGCTACACCTTC
.	.	TRBV20-1	TRBJ1-2	CSAWTVGYTF	TGCAGTGCTTGGACAGTCGGCTACACCTTC
TRBD1	.	TRBV6-1	TRBJ2-2	CASQTGNRVAGELFF	TGTGCCAGCCAGACAGGGAATCGAGTCGCCGGGGAGCTGTTTTTT
.	.	TRBV25-1	TRBJ1-1	CASSRANTEAFF	TGTGCCAGCAGCAGGGCGAACACTGAAGCTTTCTTT
TRBD1	.	TRBV10-3	TRBJ1-2	CAIRGQGDGYTF	TGTGCCATCAGAGGACAGGGCGATGGCTACACCTTC
TRBD1	.	TRBV11-2	TRBJ2-7	CASSQTGMDEQYF	TGTGCCAGCAGCCAGACAGGGATGGACGAGCAGTACTTC
TRBD1	.	TRBV6-1	TRBJ2-7	CASSEEVFRRQGRYEQYF	TGTGCCAGCAGTGAAGAGGTCTTCCGGAGACAGGGGCGCTACGAGCAGTACTTC
TRBD1	.	TRBV7-9	TRBJ1-6	CASSLGQGFSNSPLHF	TGTGCCAGCAGCTTAGGACAGGGGTTCTCTAATTCACCCCTCCACTTT
TRBD2	.	TRBV2	TRBJ2-3	CASEAGIGDTQYF	TGTGCCAGCGAAGCGGGAATCGGAGATACGCAGTATTTT
.	.	TRBV19	TRBJ1-5	CASRGLVNSNQPQHF	TGTGCCAGCAGGGGTTTGGTAAATAGCAATCAGCCCCAGCATTTT
.	.	TRBV9	TRBJ2-2	CASTGGASSPRNTGELFF	TGTGCCAGCACCGGAGGGGCGTCTAGTCCCCGGAACACCGGGGAGCTGTTTTTT
.	.	TRBV9	TRBJ2-7	CASSVEAEVGEQYF	TGTGCCAGCAGCGTAGAAGCTGAGGTAGGCGAGCAGTACTTC
.	.	TRBV13	TRBJ1-1	CATEQGRSRAEAFF	TGTGCCACCGAGCAGGGTCGAAGCCGGGCTGAAGCTTTCTTT
TRBD1	once	TRBV5-1	TRBJ2-7	CASSRITGTGDTYEQYF	TGCGCCAGCAGCCGTATTACCGGGACAGGGGATACCTACGAGCAGTACTTC
TRBD2	.	TRBV9	TRBJ2-5	CASSVGASGVGETQYF	TGTGCCAGCAGCGTAGGGGCTAGCGGGGTGGGGGAGACCCAGTACTTC
.	.	TRBV6-5	TRBJ1-3	CASHNRAGNTIYF	TGTGCCAGCCATAACAGGGCTGGAAACACCATATATTTT
TRBD2	.	TRBV6-1	TRBJ2-7	CASRTPGLGRFEQYF	TGTGCCAGCAGGACGCCGGGACTAGGGCGGTTCGAGCAGTACTTC
.	.	TRBV11-2	TRBJ2-4	CASSFAGMAKNIQYF	TGTGCCAGCAGCTTCGCGGGCATGGCCAAAAACATTCAGTACTTC
.	few	TRBV2	TRBJ1-6	CASSEALGAGEGHSPLHF	TGTGCCAGCAGTGAAGCGCTTGGGGCAGGAGAAGGGCATTCACCCCTCCACTTT
.	.	TRBV5-1	TRBJ1-2	CASSLADSNYGYTF	TGCGCCAGCAGCTTGGCGGACAGTAACTATGGCTACACCTTC
TRBD1	.	TRBV4-1	TRBJ1-1	CASSHDRGRNTEAFF	TGCGCCAGCAGCCACGACAGGGGCCGGAACACTGAAGCTTTCTTT
TRBD1	.	TRBV2	TRBJ1-4	CASIRDRGGEKLFF	TGTGCCAGCATTAGGGACAGGGGGGGTGAAAAACTGTTTTTT
.	.	TRBV30	TRBJ2-7	CAWTRFTEYEQYF	TGTGCCTGGACCCGCTTTACAGAGTACGAGCAGTACTTC
.	.	TRBV11-2	TRBJ1-4	CASSLRNGQIATNEKLFF	TGTGCCAGCAGCTTAAGAAATGGGCAGATTGCAACTAATGAAAAACTGTTTTTT
TRBD1	once	TRBV28	TRBJ2-2	CASTPTGRPGELFF	TGTGCCAGCACCCCGACAGGGCGGCCCGGGGAGCTGTTTTTT
.	once	TRBV5-1	TRBJ1-5	CASSLGTSNQPQHF	TGCGCCAGCAGCTTGGGGACTTCCAATCAGCCCCAGCATTTT
TRBD1	.	TRBV5-1	TRBJ1-1	CASSPPGQGNTEAFF	TGCGCCAGCAGCCCACCGGGACAGGGGAACACTGAAGCTTTCTTT
TRBD2	.	TRBV5-1	TRBJ2-5	CASSLSGGTIQETQYF	TGCGCCAGCAGCCTCAGCGGGGGGACTATTCAGGAGACCCAGTACTTC
TRBD1	.	TRBV11-2	TRBJ1-1	CASSYTIGDRGEAFF	TGTGCCAGCAGCTATACGATCGGGGACAGGGGAGAAGCTTTCTTT
.	.	TRBV23-1	TRBJ1-4	CASSHPKRYRVTNEKLFF	TGCGCCAGCAGTCATCCTAAACGTTACAGGGTTACTAATGAAAAACTGTTTTTT
TRBD1	.	TRBV4-1	TRBJ1-6	CASSQTTGRLGNSPLHF	TGCGCCAGCAGCCAAACGACAGGGCGGCTGGGGAATTCACCCCTCCACTTT
.	once	TRBV12-5	TRBJ2-7	CASGPKGLNSYEQYF	TGTGCTAGTGGTCCCAAGGGGCTGAACTCCTACGAGCAGTACTTC